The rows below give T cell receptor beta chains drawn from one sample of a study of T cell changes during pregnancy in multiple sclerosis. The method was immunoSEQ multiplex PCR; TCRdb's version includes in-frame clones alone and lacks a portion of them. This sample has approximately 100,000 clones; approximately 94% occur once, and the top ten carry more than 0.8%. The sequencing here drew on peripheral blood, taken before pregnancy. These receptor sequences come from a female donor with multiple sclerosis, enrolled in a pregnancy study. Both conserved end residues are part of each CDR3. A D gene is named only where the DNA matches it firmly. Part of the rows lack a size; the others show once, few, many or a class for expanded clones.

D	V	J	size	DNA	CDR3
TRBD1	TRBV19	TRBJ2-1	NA	TGTGCCAGTAGTGCCGGGACAGGGGGTTATGCGCATGAGCAGTTCTTC	CASSAGTGGYAHEQFF
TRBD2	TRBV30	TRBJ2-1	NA	TGTGCCTGGAGTGTAGGGAGCGGGAGTTCTGGCTGGAATGAGCAGTTCTTC	CAWSVGSGSSGWNEQFF
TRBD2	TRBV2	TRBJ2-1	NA	TGTGCCAGCACCCTTATGCCGGGACTAGCGGGAGTTGAGCAGTTCTTC	CASTLMPGLAGVEQFF
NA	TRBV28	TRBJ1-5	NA	TGTGCCAGCAGTTCCCCCTCTACGGGCAATCAGCCCCAGCATTTT	CASSSPSTGNQPQHF
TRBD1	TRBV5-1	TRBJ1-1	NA	TGCGCCAGCAGCCCTCGAGGACAGGGAAGAACTGAAGCTTTCTTT	CASSPRGQGRTEAFF
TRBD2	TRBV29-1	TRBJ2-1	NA	TGCAGCGGTGGGACTAGCGGATACAATGAGCAGTTCTTC	CSGGTSGYNEQFF
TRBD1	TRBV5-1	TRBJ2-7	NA	TGCGCCAGCAGCTTGGCCGGGACAGGGGGCGACGAGCAGTACTTC	CASSLAGTGGDEQYF
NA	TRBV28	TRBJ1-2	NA	TGTGCCAGCAGTTTATTGGAGGGATGGGAGGGCTACACCTTC	CASSLLEGWEGYTF
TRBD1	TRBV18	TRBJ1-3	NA	TGTGCCAGCTCACCATCCGGGACAGGGGCTGGAAACACCATATATTTT	CASSPSGTGAGNTIYF
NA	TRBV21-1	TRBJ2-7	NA	TGTGCCAGCAGCACCGACAGGGGGCTTAAGCATCTTTACGAGCAGTACTTC	CASSTDRGLKHLYEQYF
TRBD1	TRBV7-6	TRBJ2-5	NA	TGTGCCAGCAGCGAACCCAAGCTACAGGGGGCGCACTTC	CASSEPKLQGAHF
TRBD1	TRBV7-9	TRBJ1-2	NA	TGTGCCAGCACCCATCTAACGACAGGGTTGTATGGCTACACCTTC	CASTHLTTGLYGYTF
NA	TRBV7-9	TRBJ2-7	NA	TGTGCCAGCAGCTTAGAAACAGAGATTACCTACGAGCAGTACTTC	CASSLETEITYEQYF
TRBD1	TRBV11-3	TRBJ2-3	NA	TGTGCCAGCAGCTCCTGGGACAGGGGCCTAGATACGCAGTATTTT	CASSSWDRGLDTQYF
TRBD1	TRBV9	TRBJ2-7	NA	TGTGCCAGCGGACGGGACAGCACCTACGAGCAGTACTTC	CASGRDSTYEQYF
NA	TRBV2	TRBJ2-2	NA	TGTGCCAGCAAGCCTAGCGAAACGAACACCGGGGAGCTGTTTTTT	CASKPSETNTGELFF
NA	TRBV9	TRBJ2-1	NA	TGTGCCAGCAGCGTTTCCGGGAGCTACTACAATGAGCAGTTCTTC	CASSVSGSYYNEQFF
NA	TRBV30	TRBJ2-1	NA	TGTGCCTGGAGTGTATTGGGACTCAACAATGAGCAGTTCTTC	CAWSVLGLNNEQFF
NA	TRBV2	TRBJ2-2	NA	TGTGCCAGCACCAGGGTGGGCACCGGGGAGCTGTTTTTT	CASTRVGTGELFF
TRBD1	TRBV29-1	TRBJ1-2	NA	TGCAGCGTTCGACTAGGGACAGGGGGCGCTGAGGGCTACACCTTC	CSVRLGTGGAEGYTF
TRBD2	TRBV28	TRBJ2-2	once	TGTGCCAGCACCGGGACTAGCGGACTGCCCGGGGAGCTGTTTTTT	CASTGTSGLPGELFF
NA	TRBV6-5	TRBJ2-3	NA	TGTGCCAGCAGACAATTAGATACGCAGTATTTT	CASRQLDTQYF
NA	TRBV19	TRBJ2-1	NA	TGTGCCAGTAGTACCTATCTAGCTTCGAATGAGCAGTTCTTC	CASSTYLASNEQFF
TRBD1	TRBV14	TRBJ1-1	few	TGTGCCAGCAGCCAAGGTACAGGGGACAAAGCTTTCTTT	CASSQGTGDKAFF
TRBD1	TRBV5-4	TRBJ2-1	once	TGTGCCAGCAGCTCCCCCCAGGGGGCTCACAATGAGCAGTTCTTC	CASSSPQGAHNEQFF
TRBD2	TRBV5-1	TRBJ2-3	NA	TGCGCCAGCAGCTTACTCCCCGGGAGGGGCACAGATACGCAGTATTTT	CASSLLPGRGTDTQYF